Shown below are 15 T cell receptor beta chains from a single sample sequenced in a study of shared clonotypes between healthy human individuals. Produced via immunoSEQ multiplex PCR; TCRdb's table is partial and in-frame only. Of a few million clones in the sample, just over 90% are singletons; the top ten hold about 0.13%. What was sequenced was naive CD4+ T cells sorted from blood. The subset here: CD45RA+ positively selected. The receptor set was obtained from a man in his late teens or twenties in good health.

This clone was counted a few times. The chain recombines TRBV29-1 with TRBJ1-1, with TRBD1 as a possible D gene (5 bases). Trimming took 7 bases from V and 1 from J, leaving 10 bases between them. CDR3 length: 12 residues. Germline CDR1 SQVTM, CDR2 ANQGSEA. In DNA form, the CDR3 reads TGCAGCGGGGGACTCCAGAACACTGAAGCTTTCTTT. This gives the protein CSGGLQNTEAFF.

The chain is built from TRBV18 and TRBJ1-1, with a weak D call TRBD1 (6 bases). Germline values: CDR1 KGHSH, CDR2 LQKENI. There are 15 residues in the CDR3. V was clipped by 0 bases and J by 5 bases, with 13 bases between them. CDR3 residues: CASSPPGGIYTEAFF. The CDR3 DNA reads as TGTGCCAGCTCACCACCAGGGGGAATTTATACTGAAGCTTTCTTT.

The chain carries TRBV14 and TRBJ2-7; 7 bases align to TRBD2. The CDR3 loop spans 13 amino acids. The V segment lost 7 bases and the J segment 6 bases; nucleotides outside the gene matches: 9. Germline V gives CDR1 SGHDN, CDR2 FVKESK. In nucleotides, the CDR3 is TGTGCCAGCAACCCGGGATGGGAGGGCGAGCAGTACTTC. It translates to CASNPGWEGEQYF.

The J gene is TRBJ1-1, the V gene TRBV30, with D tentatively TRBD1 (6 bases). This CDR3 has 13 amino acids. V dropped 2 bases and J dropped 3 bases, with 10 bases sitting between them. Germline V gene lookup returns CDR1 GTSNPN and CDR2 SVGIG (reference sequence). CDR3 in amino acids: CAWSRRTDTEAFF. In DNA, the CDR3 is TGTGCCTGGAGTCGCCGGACAGACACTGAAGCTTTCTTT.

The chain links TRBV30 to TRBJ1-6, with unresolved D. Trimming pared 6 bases from V and 0 bases from J, leaving 6 bases between. The CDR3 has 13 residues. Germline CDR1 and CDR2: GTSNPN and SVGIG (reference sequence). DNA of the CDR3: TGTGCCTGCCAGAGCTCCTATAATTCACCCCTCCACTTT. This gives the protein CACQSSYNSPLHF.

This chain joins TRBV5-1 and TRBJ1-1; D not resolved. The ends were cut back, 4 bases at V and 4 bases at J, with 17 bases in the middle. Germline V gene sequence: CDR1 SGHRS, CDR2 YFSETQ. The CDR3 covers 15 residues. Here the CDR3 reads CASSRWTKVSTEAFF. The CDR3, as DNA: TGCGCCAGCAGCCGATGGACCAAGGTTAGCACTGAAGCTTTCTTT. Based on the CDR3 plus reference TRBV5-1 and TRBJ1-1, the full variable domain is KAGVTQTPRYLIKTRGQQVTLSCSPISGHRSVSWYQQTPGQGLQFLFEYFSETQRNKGNFPGRFSGRQFSNSRSEMNVSTLELGDSALYLCASSRWTKVSTEAFFGQGTRLTVV.

The genes are TRBV6-6 and TRBJ2-7; 11 nucleotides line up with TRBD1. In germline, CDR1 is MNHNY, CDR2 SVGAGI (reference sequence). The CDR3 is 14 amino acids. Unmatched junction bases numbered 2, after V lost 4 bases and J lost 3 bases. The CDR3 region has the DNA TGTGCCAGCAGTTCGGGACAGGGGGTCTACGAGCAGTACTTC. Amino acid sequence: CASSSGQGVYEQYF.

The CDR3 DNA reads TGCGCCAGCAGCAGCGAGACAGGCAGCACAGATACGCAGTATTTT. It encodes CASSSETGSTDTQYF. The chain combines TRBV5-1 with TRBJ2-3; tentatively, D is TRBD1 (6 bases). V was pared by 4 bases and J by 0 bases, with 12 bases between. Germline lookup yields CDR1 SGHRS and CDR2 YFSETQ. This CDR3 region has 15 residues.

The rearrangement uses TRBV5-1 and TRBJ1-4; 10 bases line up with TRBD1. Germline CDR1 reads SGHRS; CDR2 reads YFSETQ. This CDR3 region has 18 residues. The V segment lost 2 bases and the J segment 12 bases; nucleotides outside the gene matches: 19. CDR3 bases: TGCGCCAGCAGCTTTTCTGAACAACCGGGACAGGGGAGGGTAGAACTGTTTTTT. Protein: CASSFSEQPGQGRVELFF.

Remarks on this clone: The sample has other DNA sequences that encode this CDR3 too. V and J are TRBV30 and TRBJ2-1; 8 nucleotides match TRBD2. CDR1 is GTSNPN and CDR2 is SVGIG in the germline V gene (reference sequence). The CDR3 is made up of 15 amino acids. The trim removed 0 bases at V and 2 bases at J, leaving 3 bases unmatched. In DNA, the CDR3 is TGTGCCTGGAGTGTGCCGGGGGGGCCCTACAATGAGCAGTTCTTC. Its translation: CAWSVPGGPYNEQFF.

V is TRBV6-5 and J is TRBJ2-7; D is uncertain. The V end lost 4 bases, the J end lost 3 bases, and 10 bases lay between the germline ends. Germline V gene sequence: CDR1 MNHEY, CDR2 SVGAGI. The CDR3 totals 13 residues. CDR3 protein: CASSWQAGYEQYF. Written as DNA, the CDR3 is TGTGCCAGCAGTTGGCAAGCAGGCTACGAGCAGTACTTC.

The gene calls are TRBV18 and TRBJ1-5; maybe TRBD1 (6 bases). The germline gives CDR1 KGHSH, CDR2 LQKENI. The CDR3 is 15 residues long. Trimming cost V 3 bases and J 3 bases, with 12 bases left between them. The CDR3 spells CASSPRQDPNQPQHF. In DNA, the CDR3 is TGTGCCAGCTCACCCAGACAGGACCCCAATCAGCCCCAGCATTTT.

The V call is TRBV7-8, the J call TRBJ1-4, with D possibly TRBD1 on 5 matching bases. Germline V gene sequence: CDR1 SGHVS, CDR2 FQNEAQ. The CDR3 extends over 15 amino acids. The V gene lost 5 bases and the J gene lost 4 bases, with 14 bases spanning the gap. The CDR3 sequence: CASSPRGGFNEKLFF. The CDR3 nucleotides are TGTGCCAGCAGCCCCCGGGGGGGGTTTAATGAAAAACTGTTTTTT.

This clone was detected once. V gene TRBV5-6 combines with J gene TRBJ1-3, with no clear D. Germline-derived CDR1 and CDR2 are SGHDT and YYEEEE. The CDR3 has 16 residues. Trimming stripped 0 bases from V and 4 bases from J, with 14 bases between. CDR3 region: CASSLGVRDVGNTIYF. CDR3 bases: TGTGCCAGCAGCTTGGGGGTGAGAGACGTCGGAAACACCATATATTTT.

This clone was observed a single time. V usage is TRBV11-2 and J usage is TRBJ2-1; a possible D gene is TRBD1 (5 bases). V was clipped by 6 bases and J by 2 bases, with 17 bases between them. The CDR3 covers 16 residues. Germline V gives CDR1 SGHAT, CDR2 FQNNGV. The CDR3 protein is CASRRPRVGPYNEQFF. CDR3 nucleotide sequence: TGTGCCAGCAGACGCCCCAGGGTAGGTCCCTACAATGAGCAGTTCTTC.